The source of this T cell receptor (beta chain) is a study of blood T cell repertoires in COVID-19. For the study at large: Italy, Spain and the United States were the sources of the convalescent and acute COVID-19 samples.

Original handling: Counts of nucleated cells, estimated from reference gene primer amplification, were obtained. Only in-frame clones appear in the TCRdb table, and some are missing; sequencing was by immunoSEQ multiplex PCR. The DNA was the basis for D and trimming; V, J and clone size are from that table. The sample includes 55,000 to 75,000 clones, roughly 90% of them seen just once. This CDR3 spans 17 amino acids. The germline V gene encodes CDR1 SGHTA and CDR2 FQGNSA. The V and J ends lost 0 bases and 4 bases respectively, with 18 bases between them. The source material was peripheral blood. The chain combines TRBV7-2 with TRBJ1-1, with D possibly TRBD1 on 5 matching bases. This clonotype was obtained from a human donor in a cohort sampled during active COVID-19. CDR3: CASSLARPGGRGTEAFF. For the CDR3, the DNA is TGTGCCAGCAGCTTAGCTCGACCGGGGGGGAGGGGCACTGAAGCTTTCTTT.